This TCR beta chain was captured in a study of identifying expanded T cells in peripheral blood. Assay used: immunoSEQ multiplex PCR; TCRdb lists only in-frame clones, some missing. The profile shows some 76,000 clones, roughly 88% of them singletons. Germline V gene data show CDR1 as SNHLY and CDR2 as FYNNEI. The length of the CDR3 is 12 residues. Trimming took off 6 bases at V and 7 bases at J, with 10 bases between the two ends. This receptor was taken from a person aged 18 to 75 in good health. Material: blood. The chain joins TRBV2 to TRBJ1-5; D is perhaps TRBD1 (6 bases). CDR3 bases: TGTGCCAGCAGCCAGGGGACCCAGCCCCAGCATTTT. This codes for CASSQGTQPQHF.